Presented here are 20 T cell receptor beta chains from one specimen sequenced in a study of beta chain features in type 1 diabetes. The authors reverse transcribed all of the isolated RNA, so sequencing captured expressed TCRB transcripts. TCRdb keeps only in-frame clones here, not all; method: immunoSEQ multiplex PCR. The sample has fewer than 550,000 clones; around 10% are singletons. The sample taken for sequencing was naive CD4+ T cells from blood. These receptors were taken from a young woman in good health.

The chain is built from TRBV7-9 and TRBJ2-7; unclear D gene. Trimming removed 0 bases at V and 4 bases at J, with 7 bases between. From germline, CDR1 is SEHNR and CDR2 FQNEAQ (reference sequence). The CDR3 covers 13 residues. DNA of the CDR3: TGTGCCAGCAGCTTAGCGGTGGGGTACGAGCAGTACGTC. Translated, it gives CASSLAVGYEQYV.

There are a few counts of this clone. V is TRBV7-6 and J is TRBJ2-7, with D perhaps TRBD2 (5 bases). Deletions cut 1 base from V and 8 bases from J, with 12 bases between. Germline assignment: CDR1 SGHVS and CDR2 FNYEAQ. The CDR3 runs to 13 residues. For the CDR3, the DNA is TGTGCCAGCAGCTTAGAGGCGGGTACTCAGCAGTACTTC. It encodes CASSLEAGTQQYF.

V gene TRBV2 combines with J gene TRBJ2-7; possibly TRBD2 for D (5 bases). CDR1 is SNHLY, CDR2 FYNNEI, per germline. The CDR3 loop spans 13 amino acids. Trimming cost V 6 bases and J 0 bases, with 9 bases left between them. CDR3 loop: CASRYGVSYEQYF. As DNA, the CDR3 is TGTGCCAGCAGGTACGGGGTCTCCTACGAGCAGTACTTC.

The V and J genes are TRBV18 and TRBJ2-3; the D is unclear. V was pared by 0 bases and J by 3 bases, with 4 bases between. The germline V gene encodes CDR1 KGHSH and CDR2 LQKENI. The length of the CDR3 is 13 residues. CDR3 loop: CASSPPETDTQYF. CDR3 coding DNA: TGTGCCAGCTCACCACCTGAAACAGATACGCAGTATTTT. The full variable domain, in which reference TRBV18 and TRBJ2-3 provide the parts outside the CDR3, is NAGVMQNPRHLVRRRGQEARLRCSPMKGHSHVYWYRQLPEEGLKFMVYLQKENIIDESGMPKERFSAEFPKEGPSILRIQQVVRGDSAAYFCASSPPETDTQYFGPGTRLTVL.

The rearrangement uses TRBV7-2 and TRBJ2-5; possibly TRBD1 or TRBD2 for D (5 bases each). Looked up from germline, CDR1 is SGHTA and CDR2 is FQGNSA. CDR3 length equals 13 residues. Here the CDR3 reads CAGRGRTQETQYF. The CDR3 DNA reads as TGTGCAGGACGGGGCAGGACACAAGAGACCCAGTACTTC. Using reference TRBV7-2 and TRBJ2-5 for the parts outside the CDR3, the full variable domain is GAGVSQSPSNKVTEKGKDVELRCDPISGHTALYWYRQSLGQGLEFLIYFQGNSAPDKSGLPSDRFSAERTGGSVSTLTIQRTQQEDSAVYLCAGRGRTQETQYFGPGTRLLVL.

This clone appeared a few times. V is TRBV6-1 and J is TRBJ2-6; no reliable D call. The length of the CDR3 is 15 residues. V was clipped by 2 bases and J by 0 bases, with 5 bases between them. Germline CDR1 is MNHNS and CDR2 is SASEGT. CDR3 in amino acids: CASSEQISGANVLTF. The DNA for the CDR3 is TGTGCCAGCAGTGAACAGATCTCTGGGGCCAACGTCCTGACTTTC.

The CDR3 coding sequence is TGTGCCAGCAGTTACGGCGCCGGACAGGGGGCGGATACGCAGTATTTT. This gives the protein CASSYGAGQGADTQYF. The chain joins TRBV6-5 to TRBJ2-3, with 11 bases that match TRBD1. CDR1 is MNHEY and CDR2 is SVGAGI in the germline V gene. With 2 bases clipped from V and 6 bases from J, the junction kept 7 bases outside the gene matches. CDR3 length: 16 residues.

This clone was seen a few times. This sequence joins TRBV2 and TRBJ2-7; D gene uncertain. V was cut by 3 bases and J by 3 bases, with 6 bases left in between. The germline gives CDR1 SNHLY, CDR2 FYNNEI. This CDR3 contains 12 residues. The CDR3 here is CASSDDNYEQYF. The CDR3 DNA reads TGTGCCAGCAGTGATGACAACTACGAGCAGTACTTC.

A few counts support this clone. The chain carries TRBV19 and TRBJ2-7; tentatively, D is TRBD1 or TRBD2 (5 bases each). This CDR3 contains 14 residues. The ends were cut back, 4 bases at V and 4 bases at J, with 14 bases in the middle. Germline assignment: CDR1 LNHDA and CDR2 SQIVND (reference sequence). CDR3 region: CASSTQGPGYEQYF. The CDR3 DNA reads TGTGCCAGTAGTACTCAGGGTCCGGGGTACGAGCAGTACTTC.

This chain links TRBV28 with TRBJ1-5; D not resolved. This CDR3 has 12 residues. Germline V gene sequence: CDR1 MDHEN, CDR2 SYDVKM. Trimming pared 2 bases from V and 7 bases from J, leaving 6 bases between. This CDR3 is CASSLAVQPQHF. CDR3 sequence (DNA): TGTGCCAGCAGTTTAGCGGTCCAGCCCCAGCATTTT.

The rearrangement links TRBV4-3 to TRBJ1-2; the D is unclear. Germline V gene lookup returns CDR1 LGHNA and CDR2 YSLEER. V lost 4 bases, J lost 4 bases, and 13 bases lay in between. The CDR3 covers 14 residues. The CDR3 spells CASSPGRVLYGYTF. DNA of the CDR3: TGCGCCAGCAGCCCAGGTCGGGTTCTCTATGGCTACACCTTC.

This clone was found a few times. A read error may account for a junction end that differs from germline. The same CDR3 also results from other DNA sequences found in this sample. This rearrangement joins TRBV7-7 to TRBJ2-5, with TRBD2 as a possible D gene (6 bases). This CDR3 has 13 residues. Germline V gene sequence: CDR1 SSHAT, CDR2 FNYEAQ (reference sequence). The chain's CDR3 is CASSLGTQETQYF. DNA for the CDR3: TGTGCTAGCAGCCTAGGGACTCAAGAGACCCAGTACTTC.

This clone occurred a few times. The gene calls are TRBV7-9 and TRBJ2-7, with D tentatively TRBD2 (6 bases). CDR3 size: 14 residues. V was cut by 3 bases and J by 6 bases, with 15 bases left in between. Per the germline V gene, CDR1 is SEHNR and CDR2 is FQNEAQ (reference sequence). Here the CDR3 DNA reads TGTGCCAGCAGCTTGGCGGGGTCCCTGGGCGAGCAGTACTTC. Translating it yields CASSLAGSLGEQYF.

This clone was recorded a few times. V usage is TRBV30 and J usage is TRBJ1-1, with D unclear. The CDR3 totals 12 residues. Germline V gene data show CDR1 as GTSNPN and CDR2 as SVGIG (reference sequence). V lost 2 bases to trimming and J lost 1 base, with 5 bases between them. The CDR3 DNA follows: TGTGCCTGGAGTCTGGCGAACACTGAAGCTTTCTTT. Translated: CAWSLANTEAFF.

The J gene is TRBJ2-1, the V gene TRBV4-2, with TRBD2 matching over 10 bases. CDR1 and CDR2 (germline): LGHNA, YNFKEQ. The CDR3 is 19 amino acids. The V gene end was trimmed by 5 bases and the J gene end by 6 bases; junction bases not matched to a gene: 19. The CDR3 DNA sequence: TGTGCCAGCAGCTCCGGCAGAACCGGGACTAGCGAAGGATCCAATGAGCAGTTCTTC. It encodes CASSSGRTGTSEGSNEQFF.

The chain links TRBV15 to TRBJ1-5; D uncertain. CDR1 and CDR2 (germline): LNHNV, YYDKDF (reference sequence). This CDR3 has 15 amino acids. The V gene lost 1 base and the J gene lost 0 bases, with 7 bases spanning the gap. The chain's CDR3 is CATSRVDHSNQPQHF. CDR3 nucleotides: TGTGCCACCAGCAGAGTGGACCATAGCAATCAGCCCCAGCATTTT.

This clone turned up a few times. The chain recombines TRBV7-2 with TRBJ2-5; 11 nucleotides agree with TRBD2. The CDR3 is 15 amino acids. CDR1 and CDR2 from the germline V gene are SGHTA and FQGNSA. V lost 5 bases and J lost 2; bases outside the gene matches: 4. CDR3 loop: CASSLGTSGQETQYF. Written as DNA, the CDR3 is TGTGCCAGCAGCCTGGGGACTAGCGGACAAGAGACCCAGTACTTC.

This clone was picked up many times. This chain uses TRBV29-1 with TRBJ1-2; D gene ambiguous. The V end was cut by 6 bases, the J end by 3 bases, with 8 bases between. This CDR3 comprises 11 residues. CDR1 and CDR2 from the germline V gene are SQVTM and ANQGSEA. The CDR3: CSVSGYYGYTF. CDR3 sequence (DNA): TGCAGCGTATCCGGATACTATGGCTACACCTTC.

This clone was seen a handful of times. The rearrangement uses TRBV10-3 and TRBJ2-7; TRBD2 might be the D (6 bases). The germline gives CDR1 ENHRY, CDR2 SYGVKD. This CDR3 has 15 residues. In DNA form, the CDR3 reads TGTGCCAGCAGTACTGGAAGGAGGGACTTTGACGAGCAGTACGTC. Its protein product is CASSTGRRDFDEQYV.

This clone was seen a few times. The CDR3 reads CATSSVIGTVDTEAFF. Here the CDR3 DNA reads TGTGCCACCAGCTCAGTCATAGGGACAGTGGACACTGAAGCTTTCTTT. This chain links TRBV15 with TRBJ1-1; TRBD1 matches 7 bases. The junction had 12 bases not matched to a gene; V was cut back by 5 bases and J by 3 bases. The germline V gene encodes CDR1 LNHNV and CDR2 YYDKDF (reference sequence). This CDR3 spans 16 amino acids.